This T cell receptor beta chain was obtained from a study of human T cells and chemical hapten exposure. The CDR3 loop spans 13 amino acids. Germline V lookup: CDR1 DFQATT, CDR2 SNEGSKA (reference sequence). V was clipped by 3 bases and J by 4 bases; unmatched bases: 6. TCRdb reprocessed the RACE reads with MiXCR, giving one entry per CDR3 protein. The sample yields 95,000 or so distinct CDR3 sequences, 10% to 12% seen once. Time point defined: patch test 2, 6 weeks after DPC sensitization. The treatment here: therapeutic diphenylcyclopropenone sensitization with weekly scalp DPC. This clonotype was seen ten or more times.

This sequence originates from a woman in her thirties or forties with alopecia areata. Some clones in this sample may be carry-over from other donors' samples. This sequence joins TRBV20-1 and TRBJ2-7; 7 nucleotides line up with TRBD2. The source material was whole blood, sampled in connection with sensitization to the hapten diphenylcyclopropenone (DPC). CDR3 loop: CSARGLSGYEQYF. CDR3 nucleotide sequence: TGCAGTGCTAGGGGACTATCGGGTTACGAGCAGTACTTC.